Below are 24 T cell receptor beta chains sequenced from a single sample in a study of shared clonotypes between healthy human individuals. Generated by immunoSEQ multiplex PCR, the TCRdb table keeps only in-frame clones and is missing some. The sample consists of under 1,900,000 clones, approximately 98.5% of them appearing once. Sequencing was carried out using naive CD4+ T cells sorted from blood. The subset denotes: CD45RA+ positively selected. These receptors all come from a man aged 25 to 45 in good health.

The V gene is TRBV4-3, the J gene TRBJ2-5, with TRBD2 matching 7 bases. Germline lookup yields CDR1 LGHNA and CDR2 YSLEER. V gave up 1 base and J gave up 4 bases; unmatched junction bases: 3. The CDR3 is 14 residues long. CDR3 sequence (DNA): TGCGCCAGCAGCCAAGGCGGGGGTGGAGAGACCCAGTACTTC. This translates into CASSQGGGGETQYF.

The V gene is TRBV5-1, the J gene TRBJ2-5; TRBD2 agrees at 7 bases. V lost 0 bases and J lost 2; bases outside the gene matches: 10. The CDR3 spans 17 residues. Germline loops: CDR1 SGHRS, CDR2 YFSETQ. The CDR3 spells CASSLVFGGVEQETQYF. Here the CDR3 DNA reads TGCGCCAGCAGCTTGGTGTTTGGGGGGGTAGAGCAAGAGACCCAGTACTTC.

V is TRBV21-1 and J is TRBJ1-1. TRBV21-1 is an annotated pseudogene. This CDR3 is 14 amino acids long. The DNA for the CDR3 is TGTGCCAGCACGCCCGGCGAGGGTGGCACTGAAGCTTTCTTT. It encodes CASTPGEGGTEAFF.

The chain uses TRBV5-4 and TRBJ2-5, with TRBD2 matching over 10 bases. Germline V gives CDR1 SGHNT, CDR2 YYREEE (reference sequence). Trimming at V came to 0 bases and at J to 4 bases, leaving 6 bases not matched to a gene. This CDR3 has 16 amino acids. This CDR3 reads CASSLEASGRPETQYF. CDR3 sequence (DNA): TGTGCCAGCAGCTTGGAGGCTAGCGGGAGACCAGAGACCCAGTACTTC.

The J gene is TRBJ2-5, the V gene TRBV12-5, with D tentatively TRBD1 or TRBD2 (5 bases each). Trimming pared 5 bases from V and 1 base from J, leaving 17 bases between. The CDR3 runs 16 residues. Germline CDR1 LGHNT, CDR2 FRNRAP. The CDR3 DNA sequence: TGTGCTAGTGGTAAAGAGGGTTGGGGCCTCCAAGAGACCCAGTACTTC. Protein product: CASGKEGWGLQETQYF.

The V call is TRBV6-5, the J call TRBJ2-1, with TRBD2 matching over 7 bases. V was pared by 6 bases and J by 4 bases, with 9 bases of the junction left unmatched. CDR1 is MNHEY, CDR2 SVGAGI, per germline. The CDR3 sequence is 15 residues long. CDR3 protein: CASSYNPSGYNEQFF. The CDR3 coding sequence is TGTGCCAGCAGCTACAACCCTAGCGGATACAATGAGCAGTTCTTC.

This sequence joins TRBV9 and TRBJ2-2; D gene unclear. Trimming removed 1 base at V and 4 bases at J, with 11 bases between. The CDR3 is made up of 15 amino acids. Germline V gene sequence: CDR1 SGDLS, CDR2 YYNGEE. CDR3 nucleotides: TGTGCCAGCAGCGTAACGAGTTACCCCACCGGGGAGCTGTTTTTT. Its translation is CASSVTSYPTGELFF.

This chain connects TRBV7-2 to TRBJ2-2, with D possibly matching TRBD2 (6 bases). Trimming shortened V by 6 bases and J by 7 bases, and 9 bases separated the two germline ends. CDR3 length: 12 amino acids. Germline V gives CDR1 SGHTA, CDR2 FQGNSA. CDR3 nucleotides: TGTGCCAGCAGTGCCGGGGGCGGGGAGCTGTTTTTT. Its protein is CASSAGGGELFF.

The chain employs TRBV28 and TRBJ2-1; tentatively, D is TRBD2 (6 bases). CDR1 is MDHEN and CDR2 is SYDVKM in the germline V gene. The ends were cut back, 3 bases at V and 4 bases at J, with 10 bases in the middle. The CDR3 sequence is 14 residues long. The CDR3, as DNA: TGTGCCAGCAGTTTTGGGGGGACGTACAATGAGCAGTTCTTC. This codes for CASSFGGTYNEQFF.

The chain recombines TRBV28 with TRBJ1-5; D may be TRBD1 (6 bases). Germline V gene sequence: CDR1 MDHEN, CDR2 SYDVKM. The CDR3 is 14 residues long. The V and J ends lost 5 bases and 3 bases respectively, with 11 bases between them. The CDR3 here is CASSVDRPNQPQHF. The CDR3 bases are TGTGCCAGCAGTGTCGACAGGCCCAATCAGCCCCAGCATTTT.

Only one count was recorded for this clone. The chain uses TRBV27 and TRBJ2-1, with D unclear. The germline V and J ends were trimmed by 6 bases and 9 bases, with 18 bases remaining between them. Germline V lookup: CDR1 MNHEY, CDR2 SMNVEV (reference sequence). The CDR3 is 14 amino acids. The chain's CDR3 is CASRADSALGEQFF. The CDR3 DNA is TGTGCCAGCAGGGCTGACTCAGCCCTCGGTGAGCAGTTCTTC.

As to this clone: This sample also contains other DNA sequences that code for the same CDR3. The chain uses TRBV7-3 and TRBJ1-1; D is unresolved. Germline CDR1 is SGHTA and CDR2 is FQGTGA. This CDR3 contains 13 residues. The V gene lost 4 bases and the J gene lost 0 bases, with 6 bases spanning the gap. DNA of the CDR3: TGTGCCAGCAGCTCCTCAATGAACACTGAAGCTTTCTTT. Its translation: CASSSSMNTEAFF.

This clone was seen just once. The genes are TRBV4-2 and TRBJ2-1, with 8 nucleotides matching TRBD2. Germline assignment: CDR1 LGHNA and CDR2 YNFKEQ. The CDR3 is 18 residues long. V was clipped by 0 bases and J by 2 bases; unmatched bases: 9. Written as DNA, the CDR3 is TGTGCCAGCAGCCAAGATGGGACGGGAGGGTCAGCCTACAATGAGCAGTTCTTC. Its translation is CASSQDGTGGSAYNEQFF.

This chain joins TRBV5-4 and TRBJ2-3, with D tentatively TRBD1 or TRBD2 (5 bases each). V was pared by 4 bases and J by 4 bases, with 19 bases between. The length of the CDR3 is 16 residues. Germline V gene lookup returns CDR1 SGHNT and CDR2 YYREEE (reference sequence). The chain's CDR3 is CASSPGASEVSDTQYF. The CDR3 region has the DNA TGTGCCAGCAGCCCCGGGGCCTCCGAAGTGTCAGATACGCAGTATTTT.

The chain employs TRBV7-8 and TRBJ2-1; D remains ambiguous. CDR1 and CDR2 from the germline V gene are SGHVS and FQNEAQ. The CDR3 sequence is 12 residues long. V was trimmed by 1 base and J by 7 bases, leaving 5 bases between them. CDR3 amino acids: CASSLDVNEQFF. As DNA, the CDR3 is TGTGCCAGCAGCTTAGATGTAAATGAGCAGTTCTTC.

The chain joins TRBV6-5 to TRBJ2-7; 8 bases are shared with TRBD2. CDR1 and CDR2 (germline): MNHEY, SVGAGI. This CDR3 comprises 15 residues. The ends lost 1 base at V and 6 bases at J; junction bases unmatched: 8. CDR3 bases: TGTGCCAGCAGTTACTTAGCGGGGCCGGGGTTCGAGCAGTACTTC. Residues: CASSYLAGPGFEQYF.

A single count supports this clone. The gene calls are TRBV2 and TRBJ2-3; D is undetermined. Trimming pared 7 bases from V and 5 bases from J, leaving 16 bases between. This CDR3 is 14 amino acids long. Germline V gene data show CDR1 as SNHLY and CDR2 as FYNNEI. CDR3 DNA: TGTGCCAGCACCCCGATGGGATGGAGAGATACGCAGTATTTT. It codes for CASTPMGWRDTQYF.

The table lists this clone with a count of one. The sample has other DNA sequences that encode this CDR3 too. The chain employs TRBV5-1 and TRBJ2-1; D unresolved. This CDR3 is built from 13 residues. Germline assignment: CDR1 SGHRS and CDR2 YFSETQ. Trimming took 0 bases from V and 7 from J, leaving 8 bases between them. The CDR3 loop reads CASSLDVGNEQFF. CDR3 in DNA: TGCGCCAGCAGCTTGGATGTGGGGAATGAGCAGTTCTTC.

This sequence joins TRBV5-4 and TRBJ2-7; 11 positions agree with TRBD1. Germline V CDR1 and CDR2: SGHNT, YYREEE (reference sequence). This CDR3 has 14 amino acids. Trimming cost V 3 bases and J 7 bases; bases outside gene matches: 6. CDR3 in DNA: TGTGCCAGCAGCTGGACAGGGGGCGGCGGTGAGCAGTACTTC. Its translation is CASSWTGGGGEQYF.

CDR3 amino acids: CASSPRTLRVSGRASYNEQFF. CDR3 DNA: TGTGCCAGCAGTCCACGGACATTAAGGGTTAGCGGGAGGGCCTCCTACAATGAGCAGTTCTTC. The rearrangement joins TRBV27 to TRBJ2-1, with 11 bases lining up with TRBD2. CDR1 and CDR2 from the germline V gene are MNHEY and SMNVEV (reference sequence). With 5 bases clipped from V and 0 bases from J, the junction kept 18 bases outside the gene matches. There are 21 residues in the CDR3.

This chain links TRBV9 with TRBJ2-7; D possibly corresponds to TRBD2 (5 bases). Deletions cut 0 bases from V and 3 bases from J, with 13 bases between. CDR1 SGDLS and CDR2 YYNGEE come from the germline V gene. CDR3 size: 15 residues. The DNA for the CDR3 is TGTGCCAGCAGCGTAGAGCGCCCCGGAGGCTACGAGCAGTACTTC. Translated: CASSVERPGGYEQYF.

The rearrangement uses TRBV10-3 and TRBJ2-2; no definite D call. Germline V gene data show CDR1 as ENHRY and CDR2 as SYGVKD. V gave up 6 bases and J gave up 0 bases, with 11 bases separating them. The length of the CDR3 is 15 residues. CDR3 residues: CAISGGFANTGELFF. The CDR3 region has the DNA TGTGCCATCAGCGGTGGGTTTGCGAACACCGGGGAGCTGTTTTTT.

This chain connects TRBV19 to TRBJ1-4; D might be TRBD1 (5 bases). Trimming pared 10 bases from V and 8 bases from J, leaving 17 bases between. CDR3 length equals 13 residues. Germline-derived CDR1 and CDR2 are LNHDA and SQIVND (reference sequence). CDR3 sequence (DNA): TGTGCCACCACCGGGGGGAGAAGAGAAAAACTGTTTTTT. It yields the protein CATTGGRREKLFF.

The chain combines TRBV9 with TRBJ2-7; D may match TRBD1 or TRBD2 (5 bases each). The V gene's germline CDR1 is SGDLS and CDR2 YYNGEE. Deletions cut 0 bases from V and 0 bases from J, with 10 bases between. The CDR3 totals 15 residues. CDR3 bases: TGTGCCAGCAGCGTAGGGGGGATTACCTCCTACGAGCAGTACTTC. The encoded protein is CASSVGGITSYEQYF.